This T cell receptor beta chain comes out of a study of tumor and adjacent non-tumor tissue in lung cancer. Study-level background: Histology: under 15 adenocarcinoma, a couple of squamous cell carcinoma, 1 small cell lung cancer.

This clonotype was seen more than once but under ten times. Three rounds of nested PCR, following a modified ARM-PCR protocol, produced the TCRbeta library. Each CDR3 protein is one row after TCRdb ran MiXCR on the multiplex PCR reads. The data show 80,000 to 130,000 distinct CDR3 sequences, approximately 60% seen once. RNA was extracted from bulk tissue without any cell sorting. The normal lung tissue was taken more than 3 cm from the tumor edge. The source is a man aged 25 to 40 with non-small cell lung cancer. The sequenced sample was distant non-tumor lung tissue.

CDR3 sequence: CASSLSWGGGTEAFF. The CDR3 coding sequence is TGTGCCAGCAGCTTATCATGGGGCGGCGGGACTGAAGCTTTCTTT. The rearrangement links TRBV7-3 to TRBJ1-1, with D possibly being TRBD1 (5 bases). The CDR3 runs to 15 residues. Trimming removed 2 bases at V and 5 bases at J, with 15 bases between. CDR1 and CDR2 from the germline V gene are SGHTA and FQGTGA.